This T cell receptor (beta chain) was found in a study of cytomegalovirus exposure and HLA in healthy donors. Study information: One earlier analysis, a look at about 179 million T cells, found more than 100 million unique TCR beta sequences. Counted in an early data release were about 85 million unique TCRs from HLA-typed donors.

The primer mix had 60 Vbeta and 13 Jbeta primers. The data were produced by immunoSEQ multiplex PCR, yet TCRdb's version contains in-frame clones alone and is incomplete. Among approximately 150,000 clones, approximately 78% were seen once, and the ten largest hold about 6.8%. This clone appeared a few times. Nominally healthy donors were sampled, though unrecorded immune exposures were likely. Germline CDR1 MGHDK, CDR2 SYGVNS. V was clipped by 2 bases and J by 8 bases, with 12 bases between them. The CDR3 runs 13 residues. The gene calls are TRBV25-1 and TRBJ1-1; the D gene is possibly TRBD1 (6 bases). The sample was PBMCs. The sequence derives from a woman aged 40 to 50 in good health and CMV-seropositive. In DNA, the CDR3 is TGTGCCAGCAGTGAAGTGGGGACACTAGAAGCTTTCTTT. It specifies CASSEVGTLEAFF.